A selection of T cell receptor beta chains follows, all from one sample in a study of blood T cell repertoires in COVID-19. Data came from immunoSEQ multiplex PCR; TCRdb stores just in-frame clones and leaves some out. The sample has a few hundred thousand clones; roughly 89% are singletons. The specimen sequenced was peripheral blood. The receptor set was obtained from a woman in her thirties or forties who had recovered from COVID-19. The CDR3 runs from the conserved cysteine through the conserved F or W. D genes are given only for firm matches. Rows may omit the clone size; those that give it use once, few, many or a size class.

V gene,D gene,clone size,J gene,CDR3 DNA,CDR3 protein
TRBV12-5,-,-,TRBJ2-5,TGTGCTAGTGGTTTGTTCCCCCCGCGGGAAGTTTTAGAGACCCAGTACTTC,CASGLFPPREVLETQYF
TRBV7-8,TRBD2,-,TRBJ2-1,TGTGCCAGCAGCTTATTTGGGGCGGGAGGCTCCTACAATGAGCAGTTCTTC,CASSLFGAGGSYNEQFF
TRBV28,-,-,TRBJ2-6,TGTGCCAGCAGTTCTAGCGCTGGGGCCAACGTCCTGACTTTC,CASSSSAGANVLTF
TRBV11-3,TRBD2,-,TRBJ2-5,TGTGCCAGCAGCTTTGGGACTAGCGGAAAAGAGACCCAGTACTTC,CASSFGTSGKETQYF
TRBV30,TRBD2,-,TRBJ2-2,TGTGCCTGGAGCCGAACCCGACTAGCACAGAACACCGGGGAGCTGTTTTTT,CAWSRTRLAQNTGELFF
TRBV10-3,-,once,TRBJ2-1,TGTGCCATCAGCCTGGACAGCAACAATGAGCAGTTCTTC,CAISLDSNNEQFF
TRBV7-9,TRBD1,-,TRBJ1-4,TGTGCCAGCAGCTTAGTACAGGGGGCGTATGAAAAACTGTTTTTT,CASSLVQGAYEKLFF
TRBV19,TRBD2,-,TRBJ2-1,TGTGCCAGTAGTATCCGGGAGGGCAGAGAGCAGTTCTTC,CASSIREGREQFF
TRBV9,TRBD2,-,TRBJ2-3,TGTGCCAGCAGCGTAGGTCTCACTAGCGGGCTCTTCACAGATACGCAGTATTTT,CASSVGLTSGLFTDTQYF
TRBV2,TRBD2,-,TRBJ2-5,TGTGCCAGCAGGCTAGCGGGAGTAGAGACCCAGTACTTC,CASRLAGVETQYF